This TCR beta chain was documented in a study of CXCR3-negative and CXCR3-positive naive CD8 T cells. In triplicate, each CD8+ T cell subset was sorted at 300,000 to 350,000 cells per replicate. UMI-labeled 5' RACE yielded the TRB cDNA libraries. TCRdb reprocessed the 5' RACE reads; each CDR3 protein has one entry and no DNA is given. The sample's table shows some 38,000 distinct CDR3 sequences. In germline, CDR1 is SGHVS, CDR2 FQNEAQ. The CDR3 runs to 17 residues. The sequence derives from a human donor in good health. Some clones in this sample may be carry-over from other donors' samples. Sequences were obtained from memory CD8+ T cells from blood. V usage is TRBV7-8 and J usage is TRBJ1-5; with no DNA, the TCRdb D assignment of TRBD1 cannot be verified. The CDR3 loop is CASSLANSRQGYQPQHF.